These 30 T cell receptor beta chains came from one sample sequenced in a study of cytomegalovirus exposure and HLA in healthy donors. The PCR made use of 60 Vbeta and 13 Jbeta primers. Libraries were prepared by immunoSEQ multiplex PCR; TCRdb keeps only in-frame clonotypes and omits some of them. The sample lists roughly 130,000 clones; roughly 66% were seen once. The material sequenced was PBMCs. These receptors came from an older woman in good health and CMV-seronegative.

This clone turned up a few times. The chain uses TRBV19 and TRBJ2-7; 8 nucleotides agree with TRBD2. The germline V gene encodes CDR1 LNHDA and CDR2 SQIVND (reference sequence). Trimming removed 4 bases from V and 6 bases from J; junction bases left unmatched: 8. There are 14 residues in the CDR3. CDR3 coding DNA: TGTGCCAGTAGTACCGCAGCGGGAGCCGGCGAGCAGTACTTC. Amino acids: CASSTAAGAGEQYF.

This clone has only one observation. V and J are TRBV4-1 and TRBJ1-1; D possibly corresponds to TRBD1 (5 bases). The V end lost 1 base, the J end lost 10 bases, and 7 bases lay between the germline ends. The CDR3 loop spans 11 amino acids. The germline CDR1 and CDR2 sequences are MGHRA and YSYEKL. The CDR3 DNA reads TGCGCCAGCAGCCAAGGGGGGGGAGCTTTCTTT. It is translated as CASSQGGGAFF.

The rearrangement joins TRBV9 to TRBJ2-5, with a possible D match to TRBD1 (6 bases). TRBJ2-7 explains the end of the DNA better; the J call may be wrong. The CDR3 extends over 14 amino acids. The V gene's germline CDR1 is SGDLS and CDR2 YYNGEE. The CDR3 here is CASSVATGNYEQYF. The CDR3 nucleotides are TGTGCCAGCAGCGTGGCGACAGGCAACTACGAGCAGTACTTC.

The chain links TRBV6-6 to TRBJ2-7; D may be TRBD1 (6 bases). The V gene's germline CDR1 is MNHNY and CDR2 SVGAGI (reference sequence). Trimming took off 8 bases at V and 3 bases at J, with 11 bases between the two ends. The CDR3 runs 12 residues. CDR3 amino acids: CASQGRGYEQYF. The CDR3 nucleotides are TGTGCCAGCCAGGGCAGGGGCTACGAGCAGTACTTC.

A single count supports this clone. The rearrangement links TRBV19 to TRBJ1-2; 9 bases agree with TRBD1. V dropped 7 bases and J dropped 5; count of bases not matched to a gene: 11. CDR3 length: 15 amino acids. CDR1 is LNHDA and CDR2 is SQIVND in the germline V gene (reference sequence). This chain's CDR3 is CASTPKGQGSYGYTF. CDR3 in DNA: TGTGCCAGTACCCCGAAGGGACAGGGATCATATGGCTACACCTTC.

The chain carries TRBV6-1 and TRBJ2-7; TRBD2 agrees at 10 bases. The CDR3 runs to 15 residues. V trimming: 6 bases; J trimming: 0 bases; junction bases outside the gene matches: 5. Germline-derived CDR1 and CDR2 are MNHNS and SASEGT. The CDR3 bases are TGTGCCAGCAGGAAAAGCGGGGGGGACTCCTACGAGCAGTACTTC. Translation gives CASRKSGGDSYEQYF.

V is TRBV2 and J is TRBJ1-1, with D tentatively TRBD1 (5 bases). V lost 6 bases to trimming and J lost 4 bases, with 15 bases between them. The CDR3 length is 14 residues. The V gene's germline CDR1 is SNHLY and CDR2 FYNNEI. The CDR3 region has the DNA TGTGCCAGCAGCCAGACAGTTCAGGGCACTGAAGCTTTCTTT. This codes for CASSQTVQGTEAFF.

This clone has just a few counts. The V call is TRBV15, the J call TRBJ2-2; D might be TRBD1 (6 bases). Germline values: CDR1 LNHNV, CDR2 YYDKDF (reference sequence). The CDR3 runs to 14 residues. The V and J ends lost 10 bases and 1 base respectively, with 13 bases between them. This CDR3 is CAMRGIKNTGELFF. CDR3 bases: TGTGCCATGAGGGGGATTAAGAACACCGGGGAGCTGTTTTTT.

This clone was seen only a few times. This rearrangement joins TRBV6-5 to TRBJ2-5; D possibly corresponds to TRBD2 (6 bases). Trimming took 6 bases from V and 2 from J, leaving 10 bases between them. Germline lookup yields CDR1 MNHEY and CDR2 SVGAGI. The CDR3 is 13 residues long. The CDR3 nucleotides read TGTGCCAGCAGGCCGGGACTGCAAGAGACCCAGTACTTC. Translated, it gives CASRPGLQETQYF.

The CDR3 here is CASSLAAAQETQYF. The CDR3 DNA reads as TGTGCCAGCAGTTTAGCGGCAGCCCAAGAGACCCAGTACTTC. The chain joins TRBV27 to TRBJ2-5; D unclear. The germline CDR1 and CDR2 sequences are MNHEY and SMNVEV (reference sequence). The CDR3 runs to 14 residues. The V end was cut by 2 bases, the J end by 1 base, with 8 bases between.

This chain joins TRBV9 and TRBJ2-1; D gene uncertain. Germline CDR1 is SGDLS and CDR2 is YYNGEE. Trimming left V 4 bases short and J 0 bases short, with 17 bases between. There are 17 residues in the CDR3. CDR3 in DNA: TGTGCCAGCAGCAAAGCGTTAACTTTTAGCTCCTACAATGAGCAGTTCTTC. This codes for CASSKALTFSSYNEQFF.

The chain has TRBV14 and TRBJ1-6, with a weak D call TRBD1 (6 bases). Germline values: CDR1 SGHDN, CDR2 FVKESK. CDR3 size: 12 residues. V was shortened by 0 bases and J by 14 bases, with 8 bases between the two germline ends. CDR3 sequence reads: CASSQDRGTLHF. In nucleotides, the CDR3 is TGTGCCAGCAGCCAAGACAGGGGAACCCTCCACTTT.

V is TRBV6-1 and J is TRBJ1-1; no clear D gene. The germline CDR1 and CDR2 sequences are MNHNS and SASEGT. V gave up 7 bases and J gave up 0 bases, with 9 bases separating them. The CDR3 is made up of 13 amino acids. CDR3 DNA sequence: TGTGCCAGCAAGGAGTCCCTGAACACTGAAGCTTTCTTT. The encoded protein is CASKESLNTEAFF.

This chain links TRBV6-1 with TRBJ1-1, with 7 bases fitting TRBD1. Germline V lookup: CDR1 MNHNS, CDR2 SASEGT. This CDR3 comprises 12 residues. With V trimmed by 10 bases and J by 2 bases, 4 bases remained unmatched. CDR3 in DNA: TGTGCCATCCGACAGGGAAACACTGAAGCTTTCTTT. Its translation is CAIRQGNTEAFF.

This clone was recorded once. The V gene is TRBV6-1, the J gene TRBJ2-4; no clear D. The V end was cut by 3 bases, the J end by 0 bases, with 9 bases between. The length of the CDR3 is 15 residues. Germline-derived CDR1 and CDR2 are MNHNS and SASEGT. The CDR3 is CASSDLVLAKNIQYF. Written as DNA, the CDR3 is TGTGCCAGCAGTGACCTTGTACTAGCCAAAAACATTCAGTACTTC.

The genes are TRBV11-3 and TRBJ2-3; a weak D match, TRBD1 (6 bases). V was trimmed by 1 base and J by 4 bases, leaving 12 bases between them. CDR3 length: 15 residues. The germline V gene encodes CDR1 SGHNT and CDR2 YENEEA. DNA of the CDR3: TGTGCCAGCAGCTTAGGGACAGCCACTGCAGATACGCAGTATTTT. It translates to CASSLGTATADTQYF.

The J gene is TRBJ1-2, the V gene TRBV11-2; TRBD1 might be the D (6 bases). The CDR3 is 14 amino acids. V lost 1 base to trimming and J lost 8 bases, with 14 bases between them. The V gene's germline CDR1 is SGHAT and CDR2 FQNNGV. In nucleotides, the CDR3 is TGTGCCAGCAGCTTAGTAGGCAGGGGCGGCGGCTACACCTTC. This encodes CASSLVGRGGGYTF.

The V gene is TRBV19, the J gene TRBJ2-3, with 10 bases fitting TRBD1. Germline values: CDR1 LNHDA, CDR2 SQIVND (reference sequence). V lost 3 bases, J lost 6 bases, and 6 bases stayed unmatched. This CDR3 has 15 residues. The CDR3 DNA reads TGTGCCAGTAGTATTCGGGACAGGGGAAAGGATACGCAGTATTTT. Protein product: CASSIRDRGKDTQYF.

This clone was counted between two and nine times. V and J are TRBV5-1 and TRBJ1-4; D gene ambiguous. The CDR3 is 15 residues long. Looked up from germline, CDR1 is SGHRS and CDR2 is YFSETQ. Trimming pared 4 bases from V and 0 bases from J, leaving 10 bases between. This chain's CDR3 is CASSTDGATNEKLFF. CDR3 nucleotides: TGCGCCAGCAGCACCGACGGAGCAACTAATGAAAAACTGTTTTTT.

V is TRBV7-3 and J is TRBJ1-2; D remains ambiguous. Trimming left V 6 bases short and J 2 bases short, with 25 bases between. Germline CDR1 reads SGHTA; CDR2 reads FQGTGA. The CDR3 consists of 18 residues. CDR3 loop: CASRVALPMFGRNYGYTF. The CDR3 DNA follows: TGTGCCAGCAGGGTTGCTCTGCCAATGTTTGGGCGCAACTATGGCTACACCTTC.

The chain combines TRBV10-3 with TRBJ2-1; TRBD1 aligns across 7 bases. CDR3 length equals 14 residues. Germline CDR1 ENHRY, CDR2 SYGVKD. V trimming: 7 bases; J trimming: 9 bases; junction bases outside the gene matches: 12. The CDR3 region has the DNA TGTGCCATCACCCAGACACAGGGGTTGATTGAGCAGTTCTTC. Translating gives CAITQTQGLIEQFF.

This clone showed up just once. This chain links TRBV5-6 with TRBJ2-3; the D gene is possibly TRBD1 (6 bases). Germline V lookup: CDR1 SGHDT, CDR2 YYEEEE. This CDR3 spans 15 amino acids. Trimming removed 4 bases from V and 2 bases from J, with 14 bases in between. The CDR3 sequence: CASSDRDTSTDTQYF. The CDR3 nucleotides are TGTGCCAGCAGCGACCGGGACACCTCCACAGATACGCAGTATTTT.

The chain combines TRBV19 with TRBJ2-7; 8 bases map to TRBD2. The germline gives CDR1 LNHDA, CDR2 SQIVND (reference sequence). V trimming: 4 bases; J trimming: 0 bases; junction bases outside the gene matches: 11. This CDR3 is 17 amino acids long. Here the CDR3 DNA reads TGTGCCAGTAGTACCGCCCTAGCGGGTGGAAGCTCCTACGAGCAGTACTTC. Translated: CASSTALAGGSSYEQYF.

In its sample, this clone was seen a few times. The CDR3 loop is CASSEFAGRTTTYNEQFF. DNA for the CDR3: TGTGCCAGCAGTGAATTCGCCGGGAGGACAACTACCTACAATGAGCAGTTCTTC. The gene calls are TRBV6-1 and TRBJ2-1; 7 bases match TRBD2. CDR3 size: 18 residues. J was trimmed by 2 bases and V by 2 bases; bases with no gene match: 12. Germline V gene data show CDR1 as MNHNS and CDR2 as SASEGT.

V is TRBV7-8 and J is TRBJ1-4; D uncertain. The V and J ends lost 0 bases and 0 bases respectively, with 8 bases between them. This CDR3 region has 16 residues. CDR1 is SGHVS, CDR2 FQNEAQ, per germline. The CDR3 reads CASSLARAATNEKLFF. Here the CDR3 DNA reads TGTGCCAGCAGCTTAGCGCGGGCCGCAACTAATGAAAAACTGTTTTTT.

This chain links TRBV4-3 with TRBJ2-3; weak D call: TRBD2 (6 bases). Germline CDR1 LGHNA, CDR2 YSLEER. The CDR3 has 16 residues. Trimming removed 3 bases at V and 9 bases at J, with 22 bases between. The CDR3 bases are TGCGCCAGCAGCCAGGCGGGGATTGGAGTAGTAGGCACGCAGTATTTT. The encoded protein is CASSQAGIGVVGTQYF.

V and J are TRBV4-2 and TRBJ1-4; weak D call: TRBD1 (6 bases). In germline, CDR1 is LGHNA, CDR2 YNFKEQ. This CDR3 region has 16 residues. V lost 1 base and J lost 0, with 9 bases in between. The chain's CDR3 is CASSQGQVATNEKLFF. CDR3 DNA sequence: TGTGCCAGCAGCCAAGGACAGGTTGCAACTAATGAAAAACTGTTTTTT.

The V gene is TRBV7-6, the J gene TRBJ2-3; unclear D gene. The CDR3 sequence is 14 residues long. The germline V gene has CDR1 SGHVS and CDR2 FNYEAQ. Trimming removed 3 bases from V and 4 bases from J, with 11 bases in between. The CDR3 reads CASSLQVVPDTQYF. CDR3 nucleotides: TGTGCCAGCAGCTTGCAGGTAGTTCCAGATACGCAGTATTTT.

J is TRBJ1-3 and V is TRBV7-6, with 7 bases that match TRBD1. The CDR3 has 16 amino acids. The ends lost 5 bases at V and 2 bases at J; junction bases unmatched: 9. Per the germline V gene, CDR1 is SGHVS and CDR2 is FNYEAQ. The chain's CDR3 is CASSVYRGLTGNTIYF. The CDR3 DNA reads TGTGCCAGCAGCGTTTACAGGGGACTCACTGGAAACACCATATATTTT.

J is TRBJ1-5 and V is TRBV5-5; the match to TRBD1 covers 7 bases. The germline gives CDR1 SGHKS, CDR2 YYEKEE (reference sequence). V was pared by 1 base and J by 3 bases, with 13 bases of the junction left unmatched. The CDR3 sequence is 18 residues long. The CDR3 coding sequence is TGTGCCAGCAGCTTGTTTCCCTCCACACAGGGGAACAATCAGCCCCAGCATTTT. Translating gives CASSLFPSTQGNNQPQHF.